This TCR beta chain came from a study of T-cell reconstitution after alpha-beta-depleted transplantation in children. Study results and caveats: Counts and diversity of T cells one year after transplant came mostly from newly produced T cells. For some patients, TCRbeta diversity was high at day 60 because of recipient T cells and thymic progenitors that survived. About two months after transplant, alpha-beta T cells reportedly came from several hundred expanded graft clones.

The authors prepared the TCRbeta library with unique molecular identifiers. TCRdb itself ran the PCR reads through MiXCR, one entry per CDR3 protein. The repertoire includes approximately 300,000 distinct CDR3 sequences, about 9.4% of them detected once, and 7% to 9.5% sits in the top ten. There are many counts of this clonotype. The antigen is unknown. The CDR3 length is 13 residues. The germline gives CDR1 SQVTM, CDR2 ANQGSEA. Trimming cost V 7 bases and J 3 bases; bases outside gene matches: 5. Sequencing used PBMCs, obtained before TCRalphabeta/CD19-depleted stem cell transplant. This sequence joins TRBV29-1 and TRBJ2-3; 9 bases map to TRBD1. This receptor was identified in a boy under two years old with acute myeloid leukemia, due to receive a stem cell transplant. The CDR3 spells CSADRGRTDTQYF. The CDR3 DNA reads as TGCAGCGCAGACAGGGGGAGAACAGATACGCAGTATTTT.